The 12 T cell receptor beta chains listed next were all sequenced from one sample in a study of spatial heterogeneity in lung cancer. Time point meaning: blood at routine non-recurrence follow-up after resection. Each CDR3 protein is one row after TCRdb ran MiXCR on the 5' RACE reads. The table records 95,000 to 120,000 distinct CDR3 sequences, 11% of them present only once. The sample in question was PBMCs, obtained at follow-up. The receptors originated from a female donor with early-stage non-small cell lung cancer.

In this sample, this clonotype turned up a few times. This chain joins TRBV28 and TRBJ2-3; a possible D gene is TRBD2 (6 bases). CDR1 MDHEN and CDR2 SYDVKM come from the germline V gene. The CDR3 has 15 amino acids. The V end was cut by 4 bases, the J end by 2 bases, with 13 bases between. CDR3: CASSSPGEVTDTQYF. DNA for the CDR3: TGTGCCAGCAGTTCTCCGGGAGAAGTCACAGATACGCAGTATTTT. The full variable domain, with the rest looked up from reference TRBV28 and TRBJ2-3, is DVKVTQSSRYLVKRTGEKVFLECVQDMDHENMFWYRQDPGLGLRLIYFSYDVKMKEKGDIPEGYSVSREKKERFSLILESASTNQTSMYLCASSSPGEVTDTQYFGPGTRLTVL.

This clonotype was found many times. This chain joins TRBV20-1 and TRBJ1-3; D call uncertain. V lost 3 bases and J 2 bases, leaving 5 bases between the germline ends. Germline V gene data show CDR1 as DFQATT and CDR2 as SNEGSKA (reference sequence). The CDR3 contains 12 residues. In nucleotides, the CDR3 is TGCAGTGCTAGGTCTCCTGGAAACACCATATATTTT. It codes for CSARSPGNTIYF.

The genes are TRBV9 and TRBJ1-1, with D possibly matching TRBD1 (5 bases). The CDR3 covers 15 residues. Germline assignment: CDR1 SGDLS and CDR2 YYNGEE. V shed 0 bases and J shed 1 base, with 10 bases lying between them. The CDR3 DNA reads TGTGCCAGCAGCGTAGCTAGGACACCGAACACTGAAGCTTTCTTT. Its protein product is CASSVARTPNTEAFF.

This clonotype was found many times. This chain joins TRBV3-1 and TRBJ1-5; D uncertain. Trimming took 0 bases from V and 6 from J, leaving 6 bases between them. The CDR3 runs 13 residues. The germline CDR1 and CDR2 sequences are LGHDT and YNNKEL (reference sequence). The CDR3 here is CASSQDLVQPQHF. The CDR3, as DNA: TGTGCCAGCAGCCAAGATCTCGTTCAGCCCCAGCATTTT.

This clonotype was seen more than once but under ten times. The chain joins TRBV28 to TRBJ2-7; 7 bases align to TRBD1. The length of the CDR3 is 14 residues. The V and J ends lost 2 bases and 5 bases, in that order; junction bases with no gene match: 6. Germline V lookup: CDR1 MDHEN, CDR2 SYDVKM. The CDR3 spells CASSLGQAPDEQYF. CDR3 sequence (DNA): TGTGCCAGCAGTTTAGGACAGGCCCCCGACGAGCAGTACTTC.

The chain recombines TRBV7-2 with TRBJ2-3; perhaps TRBD2 as D (6 bases). Per germline, CDR1 SGHTA and CDR2 FQGNSA. The germline V and J ends were trimmed by 0 bases and 1 base, with 11 bases remaining between them. The length of the CDR3 is 16 residues. The CDR3, as DNA: TGTGCCAGCAGCTTAGCGTTGGCTAGCGGCACAGATACGCAGTATTTT. The encoded protein is CASSLALASGTDTQYF.

In this sample, this clonotype turned up many times. V gene TRBV6-5 combines with J gene TRBJ2-1; no clear D gene. Trimming removed 6 bases from V and 6 bases from J, with 12 bases in between. There are 13 residues in the CDR3. Germline V gene sequence: CDR1 MNHEY, CDR2 SVGAGI. The DNA of the CDR3 is TGTGCCAGCAGGGCTTCTCTGGTCAATGAGCAGTTCTTC. This translates into CASRASLVNEQFF.

In the case of this clonotype: The conserved closing phenylalanine or tryptophan is absent in this CDR3, likely reflecting a read error. The V call is TRBV10-3, the J call TRBJ1-6; D might be TRBD1 (5 bases). This CDR3 comprises 14 residues. Germline loops: CDR1 ENHRY, CDR2 SYGVKD. Trimming cost V 1 base and J 7 bases, with 8 bases left between them. The CDR3 reads CAISEFQGNSPLHS. Written as DNA, the CDR3 is TGTGCCATCAGTGAGTTTCAGGGAAATTCACCCCTCCACTCT.

This clonotype was seen many times. The chain combines TRBV7-9 with TRBJ1-1, with D unresolved. The V and J ends lost 6 bases and 0 bases respectively, with 8 bases between them. Per the germline V gene, CDR1 is SEHNR and CDR2 is FQNEAQ (reference sequence). This CDR3 has 13 residues. CDR3 in amino acids: CASSTSVNTEAFF. As DNA, the CDR3 is TGTGCCAGCAGTACCAGCGTGAACACTGAAGCTTTCTTT.

The rearrangement uses TRBV20-1 and TRBJ1-1; 7 nucleotides line up with TRBD1. V shed 2 bases, J shed 0 bases, and the junction held 9 bases outside the gene matches. The CDR3 totals 16 residues. Per the germline V gene, CDR1 is DFQATT and CDR2 is SNEGSKA (reference sequence). The CDR3 region is CSARNLWDSMNTEAFF. CDR3 DNA sequence: TGCAGTGCTAGAAACCTCTGGGACAGTATGAACACTGAAGCTTTCTTT.

This clonotype occurred many times. The chain uses TRBV6-1 and TRBJ2-3; maybe TRBD2 (7 bases). Trimming stripped 6 bases from V and 2 bases from J, with 9 bases between. This CDR3 contains 13 residues. Germline V CDR1 and CDR2: MNHNS, SASEGT. The CDR3 sequence: CASSRGATDTQYF. Here the CDR3 DNA reads TGTGCCAGCAGCCGGGGGGCCACAGATACGCAGTATTTT.

This clonotype was recorded a few times. The chain links TRBV5-1 to TRBJ2-7, with 10 bases aligning to TRBD1. Germline CDR1 SGHRS, CDR2 YFSETQ. The length of the CDR3 is 17 residues. Unmatched junction bases numbered 16, after V lost 4 bases and J lost 6 bases. This chain's CDR3 is CASSMGGAGTGDFEQYF. The CDR3 bases are TGCGCCAGCAGCATGGGTGGAGCCGGGACAGGGGATTTCGAGCAGTACTTC.